What follows describes a single T cell receptor beta chain. Its target is not known. Germline CDR1 and CDR2: GTSNPN and SVGIG (reference sequence). The CDR3 is 15 amino acids. Trimming left V 0 bases short and J 4 bases short, with 15 bases between. Assayed TCR templates numbered about 10^5 for each sample. Sequencing used immunoSEQ multiplex PCR; TCRdb keeps in-frame clones, though not all of them. Counted here are roughly 56,000 clones, more than 85% occurring once; the ten biggest clones make up less than 45%. The data were taken from a study of siplizumab effects on memory and regulatory T cells. Notes on the study in general: Mappable alloreactive CD4+ clones were on average around 74% Treg-derived with siplizumab, around 25% in controls. The drug siplizumab significantly decreased the alloreactive sequences that could be traced to unstimulated CD4+ memory cells. The diversity of naive T cells seemed greater than that of memory cells, and their alloresponse contribution seemed major.

The sample consisted of CD8+ T cells sorted from blood. The rearrangement uses TRBV30 and TRBJ2-5; D is unresolved. This TCR was recovered from a human donor in good health. The CDR3 sequence: CAWSVRPFGGETQYF. DNA of the CDR3: TGTGCCTGGAGTGTACGGCCCTTCGGTGGAGAGACCCAGTACTTC.